The T cell receptor beta chain under discussion was sequenced for a study of beta chain features in type 1 diabetes. Study-wide context: All samples yielded about 100 million examined sorted cells. The study's findings and limits: Shortening that was moderate but significant affected the TCRB CDR3s of Type 1 diabetes patients in all four CD4+ subsets. A pattern of fewer insertions and more deletions at VDJ junctions was seen in type 1 diabetes patients.

With 3 bases removed from V and 6 bases from J, the gap between germline ends came to 12 bases. This CDR3 has 14 residues. Germline V CDR1 and CDR2: MNHEY, SMNVEV (reference sequence). A single heparinised draw of around 0.11 L on average was taken per donor. Cell sorting via CD45RO/CCR7/CD25/CD127/CD95/CD27 was performed to obtain CD4+ naive, central memory, regulatory and stem cell-like memory cells. Concerning this clone itself: Its antigen is unidentified.

Reverse transcribing all isolated RNA meant expressed TCRB transcripts were sequenced. Data came from immunoSEQ multiplex PCR; TCRdb stores just in-frame clones and leaves some out. The data hold hundreds of thousands of clones, with about an eighth observed a single time. This sequence was found in a man aged 18 to 30 with type 1 diabetes. V gene TRBV27 combines with J gene TRBJ1-5; D not certain. The sequencing input was naive CD4+ T cells from blood. The CDR3 sequence: CASSFGGVAQPQHF. CDR3 coding DNA: TGTGCCAGCAGTTTCGGTGGAGTGGCTCAGCCCCAGCATTTT.